Following are 23 T cell receptor beta chains from one sample sequenced in a study of shared clonotypes between healthy human individuals. The repertoire was sequenced with immunoSEQ multiplex PCR; TCRdb's copy has only in-frame clones and lacks some. Among some 490,000 clones, approximately 82% were seen once, and the ten largest hold about 11%. The sample consisted of PBMCs. These receptors were collected from a woman aged 40 to 50 in good health. Some clones in this sample may be carry-over from other donors' samples.

About this clone itself: A junction boundary mismatches the germline segment, possibly from a read error. The chain carries TRBV7-7 and TRBJ2-5; 10 nucleotides line up with TRBD1. The CDR3 covers 15 residues. Germline V gene data show CDR1 as SSHAT and CDR2 as FNYEAQ (reference sequence). DNA of the CDR3: TGTGCTAGCAGCGCCACCGGGACAGGGGACGAGACCCAGTACTTC. Amino acid sequence: CASSATGTGDETQYF.

The V gene is TRBV19, the J gene TRBJ2-3; TRBD2 agrees at 8 bases. The CDR3 extends over 15 amino acids. Trimming took 5 bases from V and 4 from J; bases not matched to a gene: 8. Germline V lookup: CDR1 LNHDA, CDR2 SQIVND (reference sequence). CDR3: CASSSSGSDADTQYF. The CDR3 DNA is TGTGCCAGTAGTTCGAGCGGGAGTGATGCAGATACGCAGTATTTT.

This clone was seen a single time. V gene TRBV5-1 combines with J gene TRBJ2-1; D remains unclear. Germline-derived CDR1 and CDR2 are SGHRS and YFSETQ. V was pared by 1 base and J by 0 bases, with 8 bases between. CDR3 length equals 15 residues. Here the CDR3 reads CASSLKRDSYNEQFF. For the CDR3, the DNA is TGCGCCAGCAGCTTGAAGCGAGACTCCTACAATGAGCAGTTCTTC.

The V call is TRBV18, the J call TRBJ2-3; possible D gene TRBD2, 7 bases. CDR3 length: 15 residues. Deletions cut 0 bases from V and 9 bases from J, with 16 bases between. In germline, CDR1 is KGHSH, CDR2 LQKENI. The CDR3 bases are TGTGCCAGCTCACCACCGTACAGCGGGACAACCACGCAGTATTTT. Protein product: CASSPPYSGTTTQYF.

The J gene is TRBJ2-7, the V gene TRBV11-3; D gene unclear. The CDR3 loop spans 14 amino acids. Germline CDR1 SGHNT, CDR2 YENEEA. V was shortened by 3 bases and J by 4 bases, with 13 bases between the two germline ends. CDR3 sequence reads: CASSFGDQGYEQYF. The CDR3 DNA reads as TGTGCCAGCAGCTTCGGTGACCAAGGATACGAGCAGTACTTC.

The J gene is TRBJ2-2, the V gene TRBV11-2; unclear D gene. CDR1 and CDR2 (germline): SGHAT, FQNNGV. This CDR3 comprises 13 residues. Trimming cost V 5 bases and J 6 bases, with 10 bases left between them. The CDR3 here is CASSISAAGELFF. CDR3 DNA sequence: TGTGCCAGCAGCATAAGCGCAGCCGGGGAGCTGTTTTTT. The variable domain in full, completed from reference TRBV11-2 and TRBJ2-2, reads EAGVAQSPRYKIIEKRQSVAFWCNPISGHATLYWYQQILGQGPKLLIQFQNNGVVDDSQLPKDRFSAERLKGVDSTLKIQPAKLEDSAVYLCASSISAAGELFFGEGSRLTVL.

There are many counts of this clone. This sample also contains other DNA sequences that code for the same CDR3. V is TRBV4-1 and J is TRBJ2-3; 7 nucleotides agree with TRBD2. Trimming at V came to 2 bases and at J to 3 bases, leaving 8 bases not matched to a gene. The CDR3 runs 16 residues. Looked up from germline, CDR1 is MGHRA and CDR2 is YSYEKL. This CDR3 reads CASSQRVGGKTDTQYF. For the CDR3, the DNA is TGCGCCAGCAGCCAACGCGTGGGAGGGAAGACAGATACGCAGTATTTT.

The rearrangement joins TRBV9 to TRBJ1-1; tentative D call: TRBD1 (5 bases). Germline V gene data show CDR1 as SGDLS and CDR2 as YYNGEE. This CDR3 contains 14 residues. V gave up 4 bases and J gave up 1 base, with 11 bases separating them. The CDR3 nucleotides read TGTGCCAGCAGCTTTGGACATACGAACACTGAAGCTTTCTTT. Translated, it gives CASSFGHTNTEAFF.

In the case of this clone: This is likely an artifact of a read error, given a far larger clone one base away. This chain joins TRBV29-1 and TRBJ1-1; D unclear. Looked up from germline, CDR1 is SQVTM and CDR2 is ANQGSEA. The V and J ends lost 4 bases and 1 base respectively, with 13 bases between them. The CDR3 consists of 14 residues. The CDR3 region is CSVASVASNTEAFF. Here the CDR3 DNA reads TGCAGCGTTGCCTCCGTGGCGTCGAACACTGAAGCTTTCTTT.

The chain uses TRBV7-3 and TRBJ2-3, with TRBD1 as a possible D gene (5 bases). The V end lost 8 bases, the J end lost 5 bases, and 11 bases lay between the germline ends. CDR3 length: 12 amino acids. CDR1 and CDR2 (germline): SGHTA, FQGTGA. The CDR3 is CASGAPEDTQYF. The CDR3 coding sequence is TGTGCCAGCGGGGCCCCTGAAGATACGCAGTATTTT.

The chain uses TRBV9 and TRBJ1-5; TRBD1 aligns across 8 bases. V lost 3 bases and J lost 6; bases outside the gene matches: 5. There are 14 residues in the CDR3. Germline-derived CDR1 and CDR2 are SGDLS and YYNGEE. DNA of the CDR3: TGTGCCAGCAGCGCCGGGACAGGCGGTCAGCCCCAGCATTTT. Amino acids: CASSAGTGGQPQHF.

The CDR3 nucleotides read TGCGCCAGCAGCTTTTACAGGGGCCCGAACACTGAAGCTTTCTTT. Amino acids: CASSFYRGPNTEAFF. The V gene is TRBV5-1, the J gene TRBJ1-1; 7 bases are shared with TRBD1. Trimming took 2 bases from V and 1 from J; bases not matched to a gene: 5. The CDR3 consists of 15 residues. The V gene's germline CDR1 is SGHRS and CDR2 YFSETQ. Combining the CDR3 with reference TRBV5-1 and TRBJ1-1 gives the whole variable domain KAGVTQTPRYLIKTRGQQVTLSCSPISGHRSVSWYQQTPGQGLQFLFEYFSETQRNKGNFPGRFSGRQFSNSRSEMNVSTLELGDSALYLCASSFYRGPNTEAFFGQGTRLTVV.

V usage is TRBV5-5 and J usage is TRBJ2-6; D is perhaps TRBD2 (6 bases). This CDR3 spans 20 amino acids. Germline CDR1 reads SGHKS; CDR2 reads YYEKEE (reference sequence). V shed 4 bases and J shed 0 bases, with 23 bases lying between them. CDR3: CASSPRTEGYPSSGANVLTF. Written as DNA, the CDR3 is TGTGCCAGCAGCCCCCGGACGGAGGGGTACCCATCCTCTGGGGCCAACGTCCTGACTTTC.

The V call is TRBV7-9, the J call TRBJ1-6, with D perhaps matching TRBD1 (6 bases). V dropped 3 bases and J dropped 7 bases, with 13 bases sitting between them. The CDR3 runs to 15 residues. Germline CDR1 reads SEHNR; CDR2 reads FQNEAQ (reference sequence). CDR3 amino acids: CASSFGTSRNSPLHF. In nucleotides, the CDR3 is TGTGCCAGCAGCTTCGGGACAAGCCGAAATTCACCCCTCCACTTT.

Points on this clone: This probably arose from a read error, given a far larger clone one base away. Additional DNA sequences in this sample encode the identical CDR3. The V call is TRBV2, the J call TRBJ2-3, with TRBD2 matching 8 bases. Germline V gene sequence: CDR1 SNHLY, CDR2 FYNNEI. The CDR3 consists of 18 residues. The CDR3 protein is CASSGPTSGDSSTDTQYF. CDR3 nucleotides: TGTGCCAGCAGTGGCCCTACTAGCGGAGACTCTAGCACAGATACGCAGTATTTC.

CDR3 in DNA: TGTGCCAGCAGCTTCCGGGGCTTCGATCAGCCCCAGCATTTT. It codes for CASSFRGFDQPQHF. This sequence joins TRBV5-5 and TRBJ1-5, with D perhaps matching TRBD1 (5 bases). Trimming cost V 2 bases and J 5 bases, with 11 bases left between them. The germline V gene encodes CDR1 SGHKS and CDR2 YYEKEE (reference sequence). The CDR3 is 14 residues long.

The chain is built from TRBV2 and TRBJ2-1, with D possibly TRBD1 on 7 matching bases. The CDR3 contains 18 residues. Germline V gene data show CDR1 as SNHLY and CDR2 as FYNNEI. Between the trimmed V and J ends, which lost 0 bases and 8 bases, there was a span of 23 bases. The CDR3 is CASSEALGGGVGIYEQFF. CDR3 coding DNA: TGTGCCAGCAGTGAAGCGCTTGGAGGGGGCGTCGGTATCTATGAGCAGTTCTTC.

The rearrangement joins TRBV10-3 to TRBJ2-2; no definite D call. Per the germline V gene, CDR1 is ENHRY and CDR2 is SYGVKD. The ends were cut back, 2 bases at V and 1 base at J, with 8 bases in the middle. The CDR3 spans 15 residues. The CDR3 nucleotides are TGTGCCATCAGTGAGACCCCTGGGAACACCGGGGAGCTGTTTTTT. Its translation: CAISETPGNTGELFF.

The chain is built from TRBV5-6 and TRBJ2-7; no clear D gene. Germline CDR1 reads SGHDT; CDR2 reads YYEEEE. Between the trimmed V and J ends, which lost 4 bases and 0 bases, there was a span of 11 bases. The CDR3 consists of 14 residues. The CDR3 DNA sequence: TGTGCCAGCAGCCGGGCGCGACCCTCCTACGAGCAGTACTTC. The encoded protein is CASSRARPSYEQYF.

The V call is TRBV9, the J call TRBJ2-3; perhaps D is TRBD1 or TRBD2 (5 bases each). This CDR3 has 16 residues. Per the germline V gene, CDR1 is SGDLS and CDR2 is YYNGEE. V was clipped by 4 bases and J by 6 bases, with 21 bases between them. CDR3 sequence (DNA): TGTGCCAGCAGCCCACGTGAGGGGAGTGAGGGGGATACGCAGTATTTT. It encodes CASSPREGSEGDTQYF. The variable domain in full, completed from reference TRBV9 and TRBJ2-3, reads DSGVTQTPKHLITATGQRVTLRCSPRSGDLSVYWYQQSLDQGLQFLIQYYNGEERAKGNILERFSAQQFPDLHSELNLSSLELGDSALYFCASSPREGSEGDTQYFGPGTRLTVL.

The chain joins TRBV2 to TRBJ2-5; 9 bases match TRBD2. Trimming took 7 bases from V and 1 from J; bases not matched to a gene: 7. The CDR3 is 15 residues long. CDR1 and CDR2 (germline): SNHLY, FYNNEI. The DNA of the CDR3 is TGTGCCAGCAAGGATCTAGCGGGGCCCCAAGAGACCCAGTACTTC. This encodes CASKDLAGPQETQYF.

The chain uses TRBV29-1 and TRBJ1-4; TRBD1 matches at 7 bases. V was clipped by 7 bases and J by 4 bases; unmatched bases: 6. This CDR3 is built from 13 residues. Germline V gene sequence: CDR1 SQVTM, CDR2 ANQGSEA. As DNA, the CDR3 is TGCAGCGCCCCCCGGGACAGTAATGAAAAACTGTTTTTT. Residues: CSAPRDSNEKLFF.

The chain links TRBV5-4 to TRBJ1-6; D gene unclear. CDR1 is SGHNT, CDR2 YYREEE, per germline (reference sequence). The CDR3 spans 13 residues. V was pared by 0 bases and J by 7 bases, with 5 bases between. The DNA of the CDR3 is TGTGCCAGCAGCTTGGAAGTCAATTCACCCCTCCACTTT. Amino acids: CASSLEVNSPLHF.